Given below is one T cell receptor (beta chain) in context. Participants' own reports of clinical history determined their cohort assignment. The sample is drawn from a study of blood T cell repertoires in COVID-19. The ends lost 7 bases at V and 2 bases at J; junction bases unmatched: 7. The CDR3 is made up of 14 amino acids. Looked up from germline, CDR1 is SGHKS and CDR2 is YYEKEE (reference sequence). Clones were read by immunoSEQ multiplex PCR, and TCRdb kept only the in-frame ones, dropping some. The sample consists of 380,000 or so clones, about 89% of them appearing once. The gene calls are TRBV5-5 and TRBJ2-5; 8 bases line up with TRBD2. Sequences were obtained from PBMCs or T cells enriched from blood (not recorded which). This TCR came from a man aged 25-45 years who had recovered from COVID-19. The DNA for the CDR3 is TGTGCCAGCTTCCGGGGGGGACAACAAGAGACCCAGTACTTC. Translated: CASFRGGQQETQYF.